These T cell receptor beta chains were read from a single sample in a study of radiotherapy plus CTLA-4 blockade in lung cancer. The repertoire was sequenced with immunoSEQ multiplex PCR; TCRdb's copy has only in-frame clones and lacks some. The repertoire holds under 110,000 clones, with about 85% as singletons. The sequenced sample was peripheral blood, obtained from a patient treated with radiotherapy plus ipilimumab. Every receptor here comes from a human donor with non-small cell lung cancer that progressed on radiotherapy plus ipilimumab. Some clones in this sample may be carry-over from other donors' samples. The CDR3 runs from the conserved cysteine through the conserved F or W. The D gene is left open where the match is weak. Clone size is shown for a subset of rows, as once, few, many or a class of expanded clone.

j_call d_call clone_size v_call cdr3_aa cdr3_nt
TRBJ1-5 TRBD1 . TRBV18 CASSLGQINQPQHF TGTGCCAGCTCCCTGGGACAGATCAATCAGCCCCAGCATTTT
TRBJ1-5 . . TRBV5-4 CASSLAPGQGGNQPQHF TGTGCCAGCAGCTTGGCCCCGGGGCAGGGTGGCAATCAGCCCCAGCATTTT
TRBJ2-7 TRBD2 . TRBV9 CASSVSSLAGGTYEQYF TGTGCCAGCAGCGTATCGTCTCTGGCGGGGGGTACCTACGAGCAGTACTTC
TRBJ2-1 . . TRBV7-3 CASSSNSYNEQFF TGTGCCAGCAGCTCAAACTCCTACAATGAGCAGTTCTTC
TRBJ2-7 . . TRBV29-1 CSALRGADSYEQYF TGCAGCGCCCTCCGGGGGGCTGACTCCTACGAGCAGTACTTC
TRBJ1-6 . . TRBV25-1 CASSAGTRRSYNSPLHF TGTGCCAGCAGTGCGGGGACGAGACGGTCTTATAATTCACCCCTCCACTTT
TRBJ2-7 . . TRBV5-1 CASSLVEVPYEQYF TGCGCCAGCAGCTTAGTAGAGGTACCCTACGAGCAGTACTTC
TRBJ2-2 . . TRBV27 CASSFGIGELFF TGTGCCAGCAGTTTTGGGATCGGGGAGCTGTTTTTT
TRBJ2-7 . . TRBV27 CASSAGASPYEQYF TGTGCCAGCAGTGCAGGCGCGAGCCCCTACGAGCAGTACTTC
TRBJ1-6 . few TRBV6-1 CASSDRASRRGLHF TGTGCCAGCAGTGACAGGGCCAGTAGACGGGGCCTCCACTTT
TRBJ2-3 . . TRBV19 CASSSGQGHTDTQYF TGTGCCAGTAGTTCCGGGCAGGGCCACACAGATACGCAGTATTTT
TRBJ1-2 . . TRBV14 CASSQNWGGGYTF TGTGCCAGCAGCCAAAATTGGGGAGGTGGCTACACCTTC
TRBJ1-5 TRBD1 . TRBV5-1 CASSPNTGDQPQHF TGCGCCAGCAGCCCAAACACAGGGGATCAGCCCCAGCATTTT
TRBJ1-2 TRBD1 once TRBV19 CASRRTGQGVDGYTF TGTGCCAGTAGGAGAACCGGACAGGGGGTAGATGGCTACACCTTC
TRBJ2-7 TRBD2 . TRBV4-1 CASSPGLTSVYYEQYF TGCGCCAGCAGCCCTGGGCTCACTAGCGTGTACTACGAGCAGTACTTC
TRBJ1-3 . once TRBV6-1 CASSDRPLSGNTIYF TGTGCCAGCAGTGACAGGCCACTTTCTGGAAACACCATATATTTT
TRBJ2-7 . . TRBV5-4 CASSLASAPTYEQYF TGTGCCAGCAGCTTGGCGTCCGCCCCCACCTACGAGCAGTACTTC
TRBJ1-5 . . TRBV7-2 CASSLEPGAGQPQHF TGTGCCAGCAGCTTAGAACCGGGGGCTGGTCAGCCCCAGCATTTT
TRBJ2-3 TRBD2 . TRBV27 CASSTRLARSTDTQYF TGTGCCAGCAGTACCCGACTAGCGAGAAGCACAGATACGCAGTATTTT
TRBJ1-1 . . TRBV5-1 CASSFGHLETEAFF TGCGCCAGCAGCTTTGGACACCTGGAGACTGAAGCTTTCTTT
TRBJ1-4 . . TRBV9 CASSVEVRATNEKLFF TGTGCCAGCAGCGTAGAAGTCCGGGCAACTAATGAAAAACTGTTTTTT
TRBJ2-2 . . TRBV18 CASSPRTGGEAGELFF TGTGCCAGCTCACCGAGGACAGGCGGGGAAGCCGGGGAGCTGTTTTTT
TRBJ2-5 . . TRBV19 CASTRRAGETQYF TGTGCCAGTACGCGTCGGGCGGGGGAGACCCAGTACTTC
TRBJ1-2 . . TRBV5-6 CASGTWYHYGYTF TGTGCCAGCGGTACCTGGTACCACTATGGCTACACCTTC